These 9 T cell receptor beta chains were all obtained from the same sample, sequenced in a study of cytomegalovirus exposure and HLA in healthy donors. Amplification used 60 Vbeta primers and 13 Jbeta primers. TCRdb's copy holds only in-frame clones and misses some; the assay was immunoSEQ multiplex PCR. The sample carries roughly 100,000 clones, roughly three quarters recorded once. Sequencing input: PBMCs. All receptors derive from a middle-aged man in good health and CMV-seronegative.

This chain links TRBV25-1 with TRBJ1-1; the match to TRBD1 covers 9 bases. V lost 5 bases, J lost 0 bases, and 4 bases stayed unmatched. Germline V gives CDR1 MGHDK, CDR2 SYGVNS. There are 15 residues in the CDR3. The DNA for the CDR3 is TGTGCCAGCAGTAAACAGGGGGCGTTGAACACTGAAGCTTTCTTT. Its protein is CASSKQGALNTEAFF. The full variable domain, completed using reference TRBV25-1 and TRBJ1-1, is EADIYQTPRYLVIGTGKKITLECSQTMGHDKMYWYQQDPGMELHLIHYSYGVNSTEKGDLSSESTVSRIRTEHFPLTLESARPSHTSQYLCASSKQGALNTEAFFGQGTRLTVV.

CDR3 sequence (DNA): TGTGCCAGCAGTGGGGCAGGGACTCCTTATGGCTACACCTTC. This codes for CASSGAGTPYGYTF. This chain connects TRBV25-1 to TRBJ1-2, with D perhaps TRBD1 (5 bases). This CDR3 is built from 14 residues. Germline CDR1 is MGHDK and CDR2 is SYGVNS. The germline V and J ends were trimmed by 4 bases and 5 bases, with 14 bases remaining between them.

V and J are TRBV19 and TRBJ2-7, with 8 nucleotides matching TRBD2. Looked up from germline, CDR1 is LNHDA and CDR2 is SQIVND (reference sequence). CDR3 length: 15 amino acids. The junction had 9 bases not matched to a gene; V was cut back by 3 bases and J by 5 bases. The CDR3 spells CASSMPSGSLHEQYF. For the CDR3, the DNA is TGTGCCAGTAGTATGCCCAGCGGGAGTCTCCACGAGCAGTACTTC.

This clone has only a few counts. The chain carries TRBV4-3 and TRBJ2-5, with TRBD1 matching over 12 bases. CDR1 is LGHNA and CDR2 is YSLEER in the germline V gene. The J segment lost 5 bases and the V segment lost 3 bases, leaving 13 bases of the junction unmatched. The CDR3 has 18 residues. CDR3: CASSQRPGQGAGGETQYF. For the CDR3, the DNA is TGCGCCAGCAGCCAGAGACCGGGACAGGGGGCCGGCGGGGAGACCCAGTACTTC.

The rearrangement links TRBV28 to TRBJ2-4; 8 bases line up with TRBD1. The CDR3 loop spans 14 amino acids. CDR1 and CDR2 (germline): MDHEN, SYDVKM. The ends lost 5 bases at V and 10 bases at J; junction bases unmatched: 10. CDR3 bases: TGTGCCAGCAGTCTTCCTCGGACAGGGACAATTCAGTACTTC. It codes for CASSLPRTGTIQYF.

This rearrangement joins TRBV29-1 to TRBJ1-2; D is unresolved. CDR1 and CDR2 (germline): SQVTM, ANQGSEA. The CDR3 consists of 15 residues. V lost 0 bases and J lost 5, with 16 bases in between. CDR3 amino acids: CSVEDPVRYLYGYTF. The CDR3 DNA sequence: TGCAGCGTTGAAGATCCCGTACGGTATTTGTATGGCTACACCTTC.

The DNA of the CDR3 is TGTGCCAGCAGCGCAACGGGACAGAGTCAGCCCCAGCATTTT. Translating gives CASSATGQSQPQHF. The rearrangement uses TRBV9 and TRBJ1-5; 7 bases line up with TRBD1. With V trimmed by 3 bases and J by 6 bases, 6 bases remained unmatched. The germline V gene encodes CDR1 SGDLS and CDR2 YYNGEE. The CDR3 contains 14 residues.

The V call is TRBV4-1, the J call TRBJ2-1; no clear D. Trimming stripped 5 bases from V and 2 bases from J, with 16 bases between. The CDR3 is 16 residues long. CDR1 and CDR2 (germline): MGHRA, YSYEKL. CDR3 in amino acids: CASSTQPGRPYNEQFF. CDR3 DNA: TGCGCCAGCAGCACCCAGCCAGGCCGACCCTACAATGAGCAGTTCTTC.

This clone was detected only a few times. This rearrangement joins TRBV6-1 to TRBJ2-5; no clear D. The germline V gene has CDR1 MNHNS and CDR2 SASEGT. The CDR3 has 15 residues. V lost 3 bases and J lost 4, with 15 bases in between. CDR3 DNA: TGTGCCAGCAGTGAGATCGCGCCCCCGGGAGAGACCCAGTACTTC. This translates into CASSEIAPPGETQYF.